The present T cell receptor beta chain was sequenced within a study of blood T cell repertoires in COVID-19. Background on the study: The origin of the acute and convalescent COVID-19 samples was the United States, Italy and Spain. Sample material is recorded as cDNA or gDNA derived from T cells, B-cell-depleted T cells, or PBMCs.

Original methodology: It was from reference gene primer amplification that nucleated cell counts were estimated. Method: immunoSEQ multiplex PCR; TCRdb's copy keeps in-frame clones and lacks some. That table supplies the V and J calls and clone size; D and trimming were determined from the DNA. The repertoire holds around 260,000 clones, 91% seen once, with 2% to 3% in the top ten. This CDR3 contains 15 residues. V lost 3 bases and J lost 2, with 11 bases in between. CDR1 and CDR2 from the germline V gene are LNHDA and SQIVND (reference sequence). The Seattle patients joined while their infection was active and were tracked longitudinally afterward.

The chain has TRBV19 and TRBJ1-5; D is unresolved. Sample: peripheral blood. This TCR came from a person aged 18 to 35 with COVID-19, enrolled during active disease. The CDR3: CASSIPGWGNQPQHF. Written as DNA, the CDR3 is TGTGCCAGTAGTATTCCGGGGTGGGGCAATCAGCCCCAGCATTTT.